The text below deals with one TCR beta chain. Its antigen is as yet unknown. PCR amplification relied on 60 Vbeta primers (plus 13 Jbeta primers). Assay: immunoSEQ multiplex PCR; the TCRdb copy retains only in-frame clones and omits some. The table lists 80,000 to 100,000 clones, about 81% of them singletons. This record comes from a study of cytomegalovirus exposure and HLA in healthy donors. Study-wide results and limits: A link between a missense DCLRE1C variant and TCR beta V- and J-gene trimming emerged from a later analysis. In vitro assays verified that a few CMV-associated chains recognized CMV antigens specifically. With high specificity and sensitivity, the classifier reportedly diagnosed cytomegalovirus status.

Germline CDR1 and CDR2: KGHSH and LQKENI. The junction had 7 bases not matched to a gene; V was cut back by 3 bases and J by 7 bases. This CDR3 has 15 residues. The material sequenced was PBMCs. This TCR was sampled from a man aged 35 to 55 in good health and CMV-seropositive. The chain recombines TRBV18 with TRBJ1-4; TRBD1 agrees at 8 bases. CDR3 amino acids: CASSPSSTGGEKLFF. For the CDR3, the DNA is TGTGCCAGCTCACCGTCCAGCACAGGGGGTGAAAAACTGTTTTTT. The full variable domain, its missing parts supplied by reference TRBV18 and TRBJ1-4, is NAGVMQNPRHLVRRRGQEARLRCSPMKGHSHVYWYRQLPEEGLKFMVYLQKENIIDESGMPKERFSAEFPKEGPSILRIQQVVRGDSAAYFCASSPSSTGGEKLFFGSGTQLSVL.